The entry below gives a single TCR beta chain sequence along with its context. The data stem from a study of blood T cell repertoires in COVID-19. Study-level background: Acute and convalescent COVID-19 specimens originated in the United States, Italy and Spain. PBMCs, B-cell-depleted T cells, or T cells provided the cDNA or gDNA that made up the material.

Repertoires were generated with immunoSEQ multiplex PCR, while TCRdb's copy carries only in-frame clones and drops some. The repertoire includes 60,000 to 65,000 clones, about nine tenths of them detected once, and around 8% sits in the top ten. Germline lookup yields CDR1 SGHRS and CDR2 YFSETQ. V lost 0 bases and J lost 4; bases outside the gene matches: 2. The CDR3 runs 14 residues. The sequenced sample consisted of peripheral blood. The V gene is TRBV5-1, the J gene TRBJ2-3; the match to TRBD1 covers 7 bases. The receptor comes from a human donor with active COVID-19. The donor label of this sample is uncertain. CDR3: CASSLEGGADTQYF. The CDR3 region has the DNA TGCGCCAGCAGCTTGGAAGGGGGCGCAGATACGCAGTATTTT.